One and the same sample provided the 5 T cell receptor beta chains below, sequenced in a study of blood T cell repertoires in COVID-19. Repertoires were generated with immunoSEQ multiplex PCR, while TCRdb's copy carries only in-frame clones and drops some. The profile shows around 31,000 clones, 89% of them singletons. Specimen: peripheral blood. These receptor sequences come from an elderly man with acute or convalescent COVID-19.

This clone has only one observation. This rearrangement joins TRBV18 to TRBJ2-2; D may be TRBD2 (5 bases). Trimming cost V 6 bases and J 3 bases, with 8 bases left between them. Germline values: CDR1 KGHSH, CDR2 LQKENI. This CDR3 has 13 amino acids. This CDR3 reads CASSPRDTGELFF. The DNA of the CDR3 is TGTGCCAGCTCGCCGAGGGACACCGGGGAGCTGTTTTTT.

In its sample, this clone was seen a few times. The chain employs TRBV11-2 and TRBJ1-2; 12 nucleotides agree with TRBD1. The V segment lost 3 bases and the J segment 4 bases; nucleotides outside the gene matches: 12. Per the germline V gene, CDR1 is SGHAT and CDR2 is FQNNGV. The CDR3 has 18 residues. CDR3 nucleotide sequence: TGTGCCAGCAGCTTCAATCCGGGACAGGGGGCCCAATCCTATGGCTACACCTTC. This codes for CASSFNPGQGAQSYGYTF.

CDR3 amino acids: CAWSVLGEANEKLFF. The CDR3 nucleotides are TGTGCCTGGAGTGTACTCGGGGAGGCTAATGAAAAACTGTTTTTT. The V call is TRBV30, the J call TRBJ1-4; D uncertain. Trimming removed 0 bases from V and 3 bases from J, with 11 bases in between. Germline lookup yields CDR1 GTSNPN and CDR2 SVGIG (reference sequence). This CDR3 is built from 15 residues.

V usage is TRBV10-3 and J usage is TRBJ2-3; 9 bases are shared with TRBD2. CDR1 is ENHRY, CDR2 SYGVKD, per germline. V was clipped by 10 bases and J by 3 bases; unmatched bases: 8. The CDR3 is 14 residues long. The CDR3 coding sequence is TGTGCCACCCTAGCGGGGCGGGGGACAGATACGCAGTATTTT. It translates to CATLAGRGTDTQYF.

The rearrangement uses TRBV9 and TRBJ1-4; tentative D call: TRBD1 (5 bases). Per the germline V gene, CDR1 is SGDLS and CDR2 is YYNGEE. The V end lost 4 bases, the J end lost 2 bases, and 12 bases lay between the germline ends. The CDR3 is 15 amino acids. The CDR3 loop reads CASSPAGGTNEKLFF. DNA of the CDR3: TGTGCCAGCAGCCCGGCGGGGGGGACTAATGAAAAACTGTTTTTT.